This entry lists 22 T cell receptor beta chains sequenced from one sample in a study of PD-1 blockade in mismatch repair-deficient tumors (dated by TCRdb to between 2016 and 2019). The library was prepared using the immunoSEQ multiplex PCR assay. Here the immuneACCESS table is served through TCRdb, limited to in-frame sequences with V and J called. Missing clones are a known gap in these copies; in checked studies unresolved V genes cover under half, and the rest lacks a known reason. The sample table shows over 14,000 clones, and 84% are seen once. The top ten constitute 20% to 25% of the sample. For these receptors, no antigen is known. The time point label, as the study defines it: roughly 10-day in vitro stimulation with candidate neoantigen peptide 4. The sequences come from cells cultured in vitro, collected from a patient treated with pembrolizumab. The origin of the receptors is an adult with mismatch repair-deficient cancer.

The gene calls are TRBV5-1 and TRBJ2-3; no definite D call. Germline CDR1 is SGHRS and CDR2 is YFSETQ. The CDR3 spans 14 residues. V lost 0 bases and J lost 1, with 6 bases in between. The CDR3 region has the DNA TGCGCCAGCAGCTTGGATTCTGGCACAGATACGCAGTATTTT. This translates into CASSLDSGTDTQYF.

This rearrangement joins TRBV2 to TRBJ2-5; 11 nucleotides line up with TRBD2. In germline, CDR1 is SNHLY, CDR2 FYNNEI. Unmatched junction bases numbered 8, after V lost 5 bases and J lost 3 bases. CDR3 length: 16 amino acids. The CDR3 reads CASSRTFSGREETQYF. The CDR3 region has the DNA TGTGCCAGCAGTCGGACCTTTAGCGGGAGGGAAGAGACCCAGTACTTC. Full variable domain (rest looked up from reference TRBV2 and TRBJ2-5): EPEVTQTPSHQVTQMGQEVILRCVPISNHLYFYWYRQILGQKVEFLVSFYNNEISEKSEIFDDQFSVERPDGSNFTLKIRSTKLEDSAMYFCASSRTFSGREETQYFGPGTRLLVL.

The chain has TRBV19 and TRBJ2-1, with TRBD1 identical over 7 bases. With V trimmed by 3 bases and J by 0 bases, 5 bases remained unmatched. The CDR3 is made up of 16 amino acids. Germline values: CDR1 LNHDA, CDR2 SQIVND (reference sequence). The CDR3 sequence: CASSMSAGGSYNEQFF. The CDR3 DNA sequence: TGTGCCAGTAGTATGTCGGCAGGGGGCTCCTACAATGAGCAGTTCTTC.

CDR3 in amino acids: CASSEPSGVETQYF. CDR3 nucleotides: TGTGCCAGCAGTGAGCCCAGCGGGGTAGAGACCCAGTACTTC. The V and J genes are TRBV6-1 and TRBJ2-5, with TRBD2 matching over 7 bases. Per the germline V gene, CDR1 is MNHNS and CDR2 is SASEGT. V lost 3 bases and J lost 4; bases outside the gene matches: 5. The CDR3 covers 14 residues.

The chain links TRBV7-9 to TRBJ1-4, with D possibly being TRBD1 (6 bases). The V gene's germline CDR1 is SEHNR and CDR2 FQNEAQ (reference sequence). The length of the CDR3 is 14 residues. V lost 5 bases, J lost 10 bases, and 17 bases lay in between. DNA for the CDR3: TGTGCCAGCAGCCCTACTGGGGGGGCCGTAAAACTGTTTTTT. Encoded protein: CASSPTGGAVKLFF. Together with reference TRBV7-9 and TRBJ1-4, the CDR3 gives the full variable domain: DTGVSQNPRHKITKRGQNVTFRCDPISEHNRLYWYRQTLGQGPEFLTYFQNEAQLEKSRLLSDRFSAERPKGSFSTLEIQRTEQGDSAMYLCASSPTGGAVKLFFGSGTQLSVL.

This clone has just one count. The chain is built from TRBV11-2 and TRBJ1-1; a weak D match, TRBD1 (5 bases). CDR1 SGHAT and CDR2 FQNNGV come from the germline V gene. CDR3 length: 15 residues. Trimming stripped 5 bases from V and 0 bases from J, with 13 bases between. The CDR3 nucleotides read TGTGCCAGCAGCCCTCTCGACAGAATGAACACTGAAGCTTTCTTT. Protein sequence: CASSPLDRMNTEAFF.

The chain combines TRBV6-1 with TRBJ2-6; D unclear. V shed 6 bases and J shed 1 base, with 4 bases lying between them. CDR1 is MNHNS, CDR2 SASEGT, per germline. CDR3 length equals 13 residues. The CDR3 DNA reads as TGTGCCAGCAGGGATTCTGGGGCCAACGTCCTGACTTTC. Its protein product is CASRDSGANVLTF.

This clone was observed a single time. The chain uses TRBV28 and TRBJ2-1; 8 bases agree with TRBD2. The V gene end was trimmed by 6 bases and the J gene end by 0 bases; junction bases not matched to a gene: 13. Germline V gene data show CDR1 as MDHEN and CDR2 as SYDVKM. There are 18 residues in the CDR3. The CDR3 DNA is TGTGCCAGCAGGGACCGTCGGACTAGCAAGAGCTCCTACAATGAGCAGTTCTTC. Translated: CASRDRRTSKSSYNEQFF.

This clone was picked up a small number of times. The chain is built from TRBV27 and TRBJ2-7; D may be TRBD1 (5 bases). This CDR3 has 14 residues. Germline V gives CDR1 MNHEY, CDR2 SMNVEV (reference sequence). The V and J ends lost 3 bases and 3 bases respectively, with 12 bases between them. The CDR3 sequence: CASSFGQGHYEQYF. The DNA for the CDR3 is TGTGCCAGCAGTTTTGGGCAGGGTCACTACGAGCAGTACTTC.

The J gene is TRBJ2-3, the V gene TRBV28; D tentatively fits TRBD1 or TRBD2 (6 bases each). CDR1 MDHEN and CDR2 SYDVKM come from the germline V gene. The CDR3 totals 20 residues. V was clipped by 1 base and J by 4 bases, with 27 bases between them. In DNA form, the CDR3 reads TGTGCCAGCAGTTTATCGGACACCCACAGGGACTTAAGGAGCGCAGATACGCAGTATTTT. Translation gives CASSLSDTHRDLRSADTQYF.

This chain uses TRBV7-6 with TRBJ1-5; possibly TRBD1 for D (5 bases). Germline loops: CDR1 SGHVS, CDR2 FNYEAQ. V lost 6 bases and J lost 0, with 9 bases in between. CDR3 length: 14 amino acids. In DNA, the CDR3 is TGTGCCAGCAGTTCAGGGTATAGCAATCAGCCCCAGCATTTT. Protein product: CASSSGYSNQPQHF.

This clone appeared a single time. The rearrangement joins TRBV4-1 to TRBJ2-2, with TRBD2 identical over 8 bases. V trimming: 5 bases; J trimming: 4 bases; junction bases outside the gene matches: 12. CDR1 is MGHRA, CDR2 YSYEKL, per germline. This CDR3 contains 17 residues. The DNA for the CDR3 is TGCGCCAGCAGCGTTTCTGGGACTAGAAGGGCCACCGGGGAGCTGTTTTTT. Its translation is CASSVSGTRRATGELFF.

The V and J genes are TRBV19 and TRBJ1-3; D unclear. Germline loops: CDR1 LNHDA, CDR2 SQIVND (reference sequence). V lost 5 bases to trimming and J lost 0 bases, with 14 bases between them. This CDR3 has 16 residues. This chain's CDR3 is CASSSRPDPSGNTIYF. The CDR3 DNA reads TGTGCCAGTAGTTCCCGACCGGACCCCTCTGGAAACACCATATATTTT.

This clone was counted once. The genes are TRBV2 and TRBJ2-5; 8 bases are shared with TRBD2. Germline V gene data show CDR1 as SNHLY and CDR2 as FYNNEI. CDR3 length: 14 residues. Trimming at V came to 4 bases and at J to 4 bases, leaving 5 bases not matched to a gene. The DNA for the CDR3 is TGTGCCAGCAGTGCCGGGACTAGTACAGAGACCCAGTACTTC. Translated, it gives CASSAGTSTETQYF.

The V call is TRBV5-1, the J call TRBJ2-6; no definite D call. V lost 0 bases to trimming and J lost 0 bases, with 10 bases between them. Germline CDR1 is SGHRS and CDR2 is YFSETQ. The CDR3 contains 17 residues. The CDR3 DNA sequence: TGCGCCAGCAGCTTGGTAGCACGATACTCTGGGGCCAACGTCCTGACTTTC. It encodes CASSLVARYSGANVLTF.

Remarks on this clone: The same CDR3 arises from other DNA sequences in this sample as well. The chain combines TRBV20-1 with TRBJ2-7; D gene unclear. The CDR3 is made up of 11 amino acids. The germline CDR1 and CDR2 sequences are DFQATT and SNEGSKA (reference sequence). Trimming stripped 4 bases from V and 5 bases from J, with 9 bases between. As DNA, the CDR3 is TGCAGTGCTACCTTGACCGACGAGCAGTACTTC. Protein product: CSATLTDEQYF.

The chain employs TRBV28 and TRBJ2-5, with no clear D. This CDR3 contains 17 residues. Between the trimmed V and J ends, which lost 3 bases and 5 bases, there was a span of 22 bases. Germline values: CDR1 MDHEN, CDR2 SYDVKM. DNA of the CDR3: TGTGCCAGCAGTTTTAAAGTTGGGCAGGAAGGCACGGAGACCCAGTACTTC. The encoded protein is CASSFKVGQEGTETQYF. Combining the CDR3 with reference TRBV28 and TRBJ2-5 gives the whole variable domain DVKVTQSSRYLVKRTGEKVFLECVQDMDHENMFWYRQDPGLGLRLIYFSYDVKMKEKGDIPEGYSVSREKKERFSLILESASTNQTSMYLCASSFKVGQEGTETQYFGPGTRLLVL.

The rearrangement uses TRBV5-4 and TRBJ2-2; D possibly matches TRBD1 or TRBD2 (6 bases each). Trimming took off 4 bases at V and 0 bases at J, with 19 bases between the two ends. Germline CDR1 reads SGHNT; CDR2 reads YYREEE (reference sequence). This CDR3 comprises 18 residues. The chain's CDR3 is CASSSKGGTGTNTGELFF. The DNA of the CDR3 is TGTGCCAGCAGCAGCAAGGGGGGAACGGGGACGAACACCGGGGAGCTGTTTTTT.

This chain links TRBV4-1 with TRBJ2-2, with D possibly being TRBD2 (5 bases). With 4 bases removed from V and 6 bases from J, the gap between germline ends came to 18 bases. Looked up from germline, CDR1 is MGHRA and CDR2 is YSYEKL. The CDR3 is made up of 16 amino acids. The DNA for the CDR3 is TGCGCCAGCAGCCCGAGGCTAGCTCTAGATCCCGGGGAGCTGTTTTTT. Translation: CASSPRLALDPGELFF.

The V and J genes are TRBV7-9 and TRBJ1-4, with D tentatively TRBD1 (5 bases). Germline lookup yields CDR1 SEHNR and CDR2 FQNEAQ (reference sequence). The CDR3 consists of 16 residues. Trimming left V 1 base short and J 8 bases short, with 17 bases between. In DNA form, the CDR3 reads TGTGCCAGCAGCTTAGGGGACGCGGGGCAGATGGAAAAACTGTTTTTT. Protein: CASSLGDAGQMEKLFF.

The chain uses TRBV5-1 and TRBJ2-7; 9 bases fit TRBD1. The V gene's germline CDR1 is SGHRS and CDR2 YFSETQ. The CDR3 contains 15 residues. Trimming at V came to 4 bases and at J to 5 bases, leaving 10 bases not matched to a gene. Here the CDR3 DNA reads TGCGCCAGCAGCCCTCCGGGACAGGGATCGCACGAGCAGTACTTC. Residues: CASSPPGQGSHEQYF.

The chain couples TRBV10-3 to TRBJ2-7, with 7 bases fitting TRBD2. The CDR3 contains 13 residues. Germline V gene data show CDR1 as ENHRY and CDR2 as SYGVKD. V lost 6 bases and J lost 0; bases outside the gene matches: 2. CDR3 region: CAIRGGSSYEQYF. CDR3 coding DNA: TGTGCCATCAGGGGAGGGAGCTCCTACGAGCAGTACTTC.